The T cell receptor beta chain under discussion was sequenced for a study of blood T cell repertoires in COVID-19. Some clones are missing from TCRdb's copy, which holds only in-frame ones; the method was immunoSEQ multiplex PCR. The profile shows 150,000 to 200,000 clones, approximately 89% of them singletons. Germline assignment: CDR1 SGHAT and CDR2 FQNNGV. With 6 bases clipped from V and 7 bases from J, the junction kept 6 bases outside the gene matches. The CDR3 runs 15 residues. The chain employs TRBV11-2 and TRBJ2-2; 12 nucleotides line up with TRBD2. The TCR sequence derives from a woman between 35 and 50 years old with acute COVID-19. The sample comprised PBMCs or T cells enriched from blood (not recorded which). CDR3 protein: CASSSSSGRVGELFF. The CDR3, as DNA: TGTGCCAGCAGTTCCTCTAGCGGGAGGGTCGGGGAGCTGTTTTTT. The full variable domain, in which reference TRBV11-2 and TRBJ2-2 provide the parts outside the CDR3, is EAGVAQSPRYKIIEKRQSVAFWCNPISGHATLYWYQQILGQGPKLLIQFQNNGVVDDSQLPKDRFSAERLKGVDSTLKIQPAKLEDSAVYLCASSSSSGRVGELFFGEGSRLTVL.